This passage covers 26 T cell receptor beta chains from one sample sequenced in a study of T cell responses to AZD1222 COVID-19 vaccine. TCRdb's table, derived via immunoSEQ multiplex PCR, lists solely in-frame clones and lacks some. This table has 100,000 to 150,000 clones, approximately 88% appearing once. The starting material was peripheral blood, obtained on day 0 of AZD1222 vaccination. Every receptor here comes from an adult in good health.

This clone was picked up one time. CDR3 in amino acids: CATSDFKRGRPGVVTQYF. The CDR3 region has the DNA TGTGCCACCAGTGATTTTAAACGGGGGCGTCCAGGTGTGGTGACCCAGTACTTC. The chain combines TRBV24-1 with TRBJ2-5; perhaps D is TRBD1 or TRBD2 (6 bases each). Germline values: CDR1 KGHDR, CDR2 SFDVKD. This CDR3 is built from 18 residues. With 1 base removed from V and 7 bases from J, the gap between germline ends came to 24 bases.

The chain is built from TRBV10-3 and TRBJ2-3, with 12 bases aligning to TRBD2. J lost 4 bases, V lost 4 bases, and 6 bases had no gene match. CDR1 and CDR2 from the germline V gene are ENHRY and SYGVKD. This CDR3 contains 16 residues. CDR3 residues: CAISGRTSGIADTQYF. In DNA form, the CDR3 reads TGTGCCATCAGTGGGAGGACTAGCGGGATAGCAGATACGCAGTATTTT.

This clone was counted only a few times. This chain links TRBV7-9 with TRBJ1-5; 9 nucleotides line up with TRBD1. Germline V gene sequence: CDR1 SEHNR, CDR2 FQNEAQ (reference sequence). This CDR3 has 14 amino acids. V was clipped by 5 bases and J by 4 bases; unmatched bases: 3. The CDR3 region is CASSEGQGNQPQHF. In nucleotides, the CDR3 is TGTGCCAGCAGCGAAGGACAGGGGAATCAGCCCCAGCATTTT.

The chain uses TRBV2 and TRBJ1-1, with TRBD1 as a possible D gene (6 bases). The CDR3 contains 13 residues. Per germline, CDR1 SNHLY and CDR2 FYNNEI. The V end was cut by 3 bases, the J end by 8 bases, with 13 bases between. The CDR3 coding sequence is TGTGCCAGCAGTGATCCGAAGGGGGGGGAAGCTTTCTTT. Translating it yields CASSDPKGGEAFF.

The V call is TRBV12-3 or TRBV12-4, the J call TRBJ1-2, with D possibly matching TRBD1 (5 bases). CDR3 size: 13 residues. The V end lost 6 bases, the J end lost 4 bases, and 12 bases lay between the germline ends. CDR3 sequence (DNA): TGTGCCAGCAGCCGGGGGGGACCCTATGGCTACACCTTC. Translation gives CASSRGGPYGYTF.

The rearrangement links TRBV5-1 to TRBJ1-1; D remains ambiguous. The CDR3 loop spans 14 amino acids. V lost 0 bases to trimming and J lost 0 bases, with 6 bases between them. CDR1 SGHRS and CDR2 YFSETQ come from the germline V gene. Here the CDR3 reads CASSLASMNTEAFF. The CDR3 DNA sequence: TGCGCCAGCAGCTTGGCCTCCATGAACACTGAAGCTTTCTTT.

This CDR3 is CASGLESQPYDGYTF. In DNA, the CDR3 is TGTGCTAGTGGTTTGGAATCACAACCCTATGATGGCTACACCTTC. This chain connects TRBV12-5 to TRBJ1-2; D remains ambiguous. This CDR3 is built from 15 residues. The ends were cut back, 1 base at V and 6 bases at J, with 15 bases in the middle. CDR1 LGHNT and CDR2 FRNRAP come from the germline V gene.

The rearrangement uses TRBV3-1 (or the pseudogene TRBV3-2) and TRBJ2-2; 8 bases align to TRBD1. After removal of 5 bases from V and 3 bases from J, the junction contained 8 bases not matched to a gene. The CDR3 is made up of 16 amino acids. Germline lookup yields CDR1 LGHDT and CDR2 YNNKEL (reference sequence). CDR3 sequence reads: CASSNRGFSDTGELFF. As DNA, the CDR3 is TGTGCCAGCAGCAACAGGGGGTTTTCGGACACCGGGGAGCTGTTTTTT.

The rearrangement uses TRBV18 and TRBJ2-2; D is unresolved. Trimming shortened V by 6 bases and J by 1 base, and 9 bases separated the two germline ends. The CDR3 is 14 amino acids. Germline loops: CDR1 KGHSH, CDR2 LQKENI. As DNA, the CDR3 is TGTGCCAGCTCGCCCGGGCTGAACACCGGGGAGCTGTTTTTT. Translated: CASSPGLNTGELFF.

The genes are TRBV19 and TRBJ2-7, with 9 bases that match TRBD2. With 1 base clipped from V and 3 bases from J, the junction kept 4 bases outside the gene matches. This CDR3 comprises 15 residues. Germline V CDR1 and CDR2: LNHDA, SQIVND (reference sequence). CDR3 DNA: TGTGCCAGTAGTATAGTATGGACTAGCGACTACGAGCAGTACTTC. This encodes CASSIVWTSDYEQYF.

The chain couples TRBV19 to TRBJ1-5; D perhaps matches TRBD1 (5 bases). This CDR3 spans 13 amino acids. Trimming stripped 11 bases from V and 0 bases from J, with 11 bases between. Germline V gene data show CDR1 as LNHDA and CDR2 as SQIVND (reference sequence). The CDR3 protein is CAADRGSNQPQHF. CDR3 nucleotide sequence: TGTGCCGCGGATAGGGGTAGCAATCAGCCCCAGCATTTT.

CDR3 nucleotides: TGTGCCAGCAGCCTGGGGGGGCTGCCCCGGGCGGACACCATATATTTT. Amino acids: CASSLGGLPRADTIYF. The gene calls are TRBV7-2 and TRBJ1-3; a possible D gene is TRBD1 (6 bases). V lost 5 bases and J 8 bases, leaving 22 bases between the germline ends. From germline, CDR1 is SGHTA and CDR2 FQGNSA. CDR3 length: 16 amino acids.

The V call is TRBV28, the J call TRBJ1-1; D remains ambiguous. Germline V gives CDR1 MDHEN, CDR2 SYDVKM. Trimming stripped 3 bases from V and 0 bases from J, with 2 bases between. CDR3 length: 12 amino acids. The CDR3 region has the DNA TGTGCCAGCAGTTTTGTGAACACTGAAGCTTTCTTT. Amino acid sequence: CASSFVNTEAFF.

This chain uses TRBV2 with TRBJ2-7, with a tentative D call TRBD1 (5 bases). The length of the CDR3 is 13 residues. Trimming cost V 2 bases and J 5 bases, with 10 bases left between them. Germline CDR1 and CDR2: SNHLY and FYNNEI. CDR3: CASSERRVDEQYF. The CDR3 DNA is TGTGCCAGCAGTGAACGCAGGGTAGACGAGCAGTACTTC.

The chain couples TRBV5-6 to TRBJ2-2, with no clear D. CDR1 is SGHDT, CDR2 YYEEEE, per germline. Trimming cost V 0 bases and J 7 bases, with 7 bases left between them. The CDR3 is made up of 13 amino acids. CDR3 DNA: TGTGCCAGCAGCTTGGAGGGATACGGGGAGCTGTTTTTT. Protein sequence: CASSLEGYGELFF.

The chain combines TRBV30 with TRBJ1-4; no clear D. The CDR3 is 13 residues long. With 3 bases removed from V and 3 bases from J, the gap between germline ends came to 8 bases. Germline values: CDR1 GTSNPN, CDR2 SVGIG (reference sequence). The CDR3 nucleotides are TGTGCCTGGAGCGGGCCAGCTAATGAAAAACTGTTTTTT. It is translated as CAWSGPANEKLFF.

This chain uses TRBV4-2 with TRBJ2-3; D is uncertain. The V end was cut by 5 bases, the J end by 0 bases, with 9 bases between. Germline CDR1 is LGHNA and CDR2 is YNFKEQ. The CDR3 covers 14 residues. The CDR3 nucleotides are TGTGCCAGCAGCGATCCGGTGAGCACAGATACGCAGTATTTT. Translated: CASSDPVSTDTQYF.

Concerning this clone itself: Germline and junction disagree at one end, which may indicate a read error. This sequence joins TRBV30 and TRBJ2-7; D gene unclear. Germline lookup yields CDR1 GTSNPN and CDR2 SVGIG (reference sequence). The CDR3 contains 10 residues. CDR3 protein: CAWKPHCGCF. The CDR3, as DNA: TGTGCCTGGAAACCCCATTGTGGCTGCTTC.

This sequence joins TRBV6-2 or TRBV6-3 and TRBJ2-7; D is ambiguous. Germline V gene sequence: CDR1 MNHEY, CDR2 SVGEGT. The V end was cut by 2 bases, the J end by 6 bases, with 17 bases between. The CDR3 is 15 residues long. Written as DNA, the CDR3 is TGTGCCAGCAGTTACATCAGGCTAACGCTAGGCGAGCAGTACTTC. This encodes CASSYIRLTLGEQYF.

The chain links TRBV5-1 to TRBJ2-1; no reliable D call. The CDR3 sequence is 11 residues long. From germline, CDR1 is SGHRS and CDR2 YFSETQ. Trimming pared 1 base from V and 10 bases from J, leaving 6 bases between. The CDR3 DNA reads TGCGCCAGCAGCTTGTTTGCCGAGCAGTTCTTC. It encodes CASSLFAEQFF. The full variable domain, its missing parts supplied by reference TRBV5-1 and TRBJ2-1, is KAGVTQTPRYLIKTRGQQVTLSCSPISGHRSVSWYQQTPGQGLQFLFEYFSETQRNKGNFPGRFSGRQFSNSRSEMNVSTLELGDSALYLCASSLFAEQFFGPGTRLTVL.

The gene calls are TRBV4-1 and TRBJ1-2; D call uncertain. This CDR3 spans 14 amino acids. The V end lost 2 bases, the J end lost 8 bases, and 15 bases lay between the germline ends. Germline V CDR1 and CDR2: MGHRA, YSYEKL. The CDR3 loop is CASSQSGRLSGYTF. The CDR3 DNA reads TGCGCCAGCAGCCAATCGGGGAGATTAAGCGGCTACACCTTC.

The sample holds one count of this clone. The chain links TRBV10-3 to TRBJ1-3, with D maybe TRBD1 (6 bases). The V end lost 7 bases, the J end lost 4 bases, and 11 bases lay between the germline ends. Germline CDR1 reads ENHRY; CDR2 reads SYGVKD. The CDR3 consists of 13 residues. CDR3 amino acids: CAITTGKGNTIYF. DNA for the CDR3: TGTGCCATCACCACAGGGAAGGGAAACACCATATATTTT.

The rearrangement uses TRBV15 and TRBJ2-3; D might be TRBD2 (5 bases). Per the germline V gene, CDR1 is LNHNV and CDR2 is YYDKDF (reference sequence). CDR3 size: 14 residues. V was pared by 0 bases and J by 6 bases, with 10 bases between. CDR3 coding DNA: TGTGCCACCAGCAGAGACCCACTAGATGATACGCAGTATTTT. Amino acid sequence: CATSRDPLDDTQYF.

The J gene is TRBJ1-6, the V gene TRBV19, with unresolved D. Trimming took off 4 bases at V and 7 bases at J, with 8 bases between the two ends. The CDR3 has 13 residues. From germline, CDR1 is LNHDA and CDR2 SQIVND (reference sequence). CDR3 bases: TGTGCCAGTAGTAAGGGCACAAATTCACCCCTCCACTTT. Translated, it gives CASSKGTNSPLHF.

The rearrangement uses TRBV16 and TRBJ2-2; tentatively, D is TRBD2 (6 bases). V lost 3 bases and J 4 bases, leaving 12 bases between the germline ends. The germline CDR1 and CDR2 sequences are KGHSY and FQNENV. The CDR3 has 15 residues. The CDR3 nucleotides read TGTGCCAGCAGCCACACCCGCGGGGTCACCGGGGAGCTGTTTTTT. Protein product: CASSHTRGVTGELFF.

This sequence joins TRBV28 and TRBJ2-2; D is tentatively TRBD1 or TRBD2 (7 bases each). The CDR3 extends over 15 amino acids. Germline CDR1 MDHEN, CDR2 SYDVKM. Deletions cut 3 bases from V and 7 bases from J, with 15 bases between. The CDR3 loop is CASSFDQGGFGELFF. The CDR3 DNA follows: TGTGCCAGCAGTTTTGACCAGGGGGGGTTCGGGGAGCTGTTTTTT.